This TCR beta chain was obtained from a study of T cell responses to AZD1222 COVID-19 vaccine. For the study at large: Recipients boosted at about 4 weeks or about 12 weeks are pooled.

TCRdb's table, derived via immunoSEQ multiplex PCR, lists solely in-frame clones and lacks some. This table has 100,000 to 150,000 clones, roughly 93% appearing once. The CDR3 spans 14 residues. V trimming: 3 bases; J trimming: 12 bases; junction bases outside the gene matches: 13. Per the germline V gene, CDR1 is SQVTM and CDR2 is ANQGSEA. J is TRBJ2-1 and V is TRBV29-1, with 8 bases that match TRBD1. The source material was peripheral blood, sampled on day 0 of AZD1222 vaccination. The clonotype originates from an adult in good health. The CDR3 protein is CSVEIRGPPLRQFF. Here the CDR3 DNA reads TGCAGCGTTGAGATCAGGGGGCCCCCACTCCGGCAGTTCTTC.